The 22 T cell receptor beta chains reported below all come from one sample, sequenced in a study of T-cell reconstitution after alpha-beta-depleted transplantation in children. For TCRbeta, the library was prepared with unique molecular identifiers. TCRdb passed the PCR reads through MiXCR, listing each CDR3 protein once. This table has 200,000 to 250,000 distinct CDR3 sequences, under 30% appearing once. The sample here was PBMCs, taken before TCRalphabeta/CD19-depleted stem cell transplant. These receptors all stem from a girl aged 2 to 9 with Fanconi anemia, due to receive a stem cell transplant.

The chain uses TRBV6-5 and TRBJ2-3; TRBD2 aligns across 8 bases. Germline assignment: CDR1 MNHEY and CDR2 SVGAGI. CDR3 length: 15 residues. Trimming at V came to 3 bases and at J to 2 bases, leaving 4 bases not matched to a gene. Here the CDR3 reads CASSYSGTYTDTQYF. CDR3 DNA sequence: TGTGCCAGCAGTTATAGCGGGACTTACACAGATACGCAGTATTTT.

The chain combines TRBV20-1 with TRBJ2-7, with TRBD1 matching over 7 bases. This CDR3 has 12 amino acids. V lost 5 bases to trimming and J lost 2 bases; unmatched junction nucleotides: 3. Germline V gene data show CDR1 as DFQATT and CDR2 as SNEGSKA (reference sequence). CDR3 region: CSAADRAYEQYF. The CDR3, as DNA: TGCAGTGCTGCAGACAGGGCCTACGAGCAGTACTTC.

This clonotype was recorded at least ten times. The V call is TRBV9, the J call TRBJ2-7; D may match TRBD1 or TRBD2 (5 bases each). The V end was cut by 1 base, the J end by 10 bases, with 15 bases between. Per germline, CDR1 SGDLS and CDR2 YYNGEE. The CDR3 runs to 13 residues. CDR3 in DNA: TGTGCCAGCAGCGTAAGTACCCGGGACCCTCAGTACTTC. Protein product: CASSVSTRDPQYF.

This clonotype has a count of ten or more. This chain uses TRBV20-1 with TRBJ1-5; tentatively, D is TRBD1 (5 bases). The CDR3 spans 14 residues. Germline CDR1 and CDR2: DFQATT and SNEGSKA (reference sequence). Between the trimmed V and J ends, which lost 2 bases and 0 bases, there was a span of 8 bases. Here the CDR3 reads CSARSGISNQPQHF. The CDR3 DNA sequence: TGCAGTGCTAGATCAGGGATTAGCAATCAGCCCCAGCATTTT.

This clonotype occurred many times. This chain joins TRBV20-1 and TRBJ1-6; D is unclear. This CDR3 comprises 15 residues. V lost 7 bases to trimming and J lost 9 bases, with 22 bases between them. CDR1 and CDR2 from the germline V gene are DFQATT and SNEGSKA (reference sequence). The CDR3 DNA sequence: TGCAGTGTCAGACCGAAAGATACCAACTTTTCACCCCTCCACTTT. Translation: CSVRPKDTNFSPLHF.

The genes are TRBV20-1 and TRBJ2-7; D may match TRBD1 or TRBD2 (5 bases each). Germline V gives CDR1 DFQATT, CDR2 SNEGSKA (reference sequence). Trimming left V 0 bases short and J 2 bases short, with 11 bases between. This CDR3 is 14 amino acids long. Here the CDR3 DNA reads TGCAGTGCTAGAGAGGGGACCAATACCTACGAGCAGTACTTC. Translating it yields CSAREGTNTYEQYF.

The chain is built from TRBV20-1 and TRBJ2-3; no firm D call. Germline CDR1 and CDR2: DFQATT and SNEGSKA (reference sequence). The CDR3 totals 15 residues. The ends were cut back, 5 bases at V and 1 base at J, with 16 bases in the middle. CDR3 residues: CSAQTGLYGTDTQYF. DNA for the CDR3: TGCAGTGCTCAGACCGGGCTCTATGGCACAGATACGCAGTATTTT.

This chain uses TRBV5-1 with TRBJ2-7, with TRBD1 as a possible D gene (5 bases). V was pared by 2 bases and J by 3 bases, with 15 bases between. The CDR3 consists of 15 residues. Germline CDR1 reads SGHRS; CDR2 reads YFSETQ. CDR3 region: CASSLRQGEIYEQYF. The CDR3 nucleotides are TGCGCCAGCAGCTTAAGGCAGGGTGAGATCTACGAGCAGTACTTC.

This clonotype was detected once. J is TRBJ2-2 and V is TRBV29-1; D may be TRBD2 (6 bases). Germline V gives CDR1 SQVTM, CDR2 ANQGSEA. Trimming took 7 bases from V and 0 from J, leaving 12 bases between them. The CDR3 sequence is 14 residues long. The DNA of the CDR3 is TGCAGCGGGAGGGGACCCACGAACACCGGGGAGCTGTTTTTT. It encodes CSGRGPTNTGELFF.

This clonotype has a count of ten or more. This CDR3 is CASSPLTGPLEEQFF. In DNA form, the CDR3 reads TGTGCCAGCTCTCCTCTGACAGGACCCCTCGAAGAGCAGTTCTTC. This rearrangement joins TRBV18 to TRBJ2-1, with D perhaps matching TRBD1 (6 bases). This CDR3 region has 15 residues. V was clipped by 6 bases and J by 10 bases, with 22 bases between them. Germline CDR1 and CDR2: KGHSH and LQKENI.

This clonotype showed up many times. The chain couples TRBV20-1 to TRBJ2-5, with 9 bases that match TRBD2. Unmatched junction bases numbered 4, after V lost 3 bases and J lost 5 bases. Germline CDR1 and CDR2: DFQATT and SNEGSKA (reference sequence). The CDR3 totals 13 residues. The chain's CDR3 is CSASSGGGETQYF. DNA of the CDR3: TGCAGTGCTAGTAGCGGGGGAGGGGAGACCCAGTACTTC.

In DNA form, the CDR3 reads TGTGCCACCAGCCGGGGTCAGGGAGTTCCTTATGGCTACACCTTC. Amino acid sequence: CATSRGQGVPYGYTF. V usage is TRBV15 and J usage is TRBJ1-2; tentative D call: TRBD1 (5 bases). This CDR3 region has 15 residues. Germline lookup yields CDR1 LNHNV and CDR2 YYDKDF (reference sequence). Deletions cut 5 bases from V and 5 bases from J, with 18 bases between.

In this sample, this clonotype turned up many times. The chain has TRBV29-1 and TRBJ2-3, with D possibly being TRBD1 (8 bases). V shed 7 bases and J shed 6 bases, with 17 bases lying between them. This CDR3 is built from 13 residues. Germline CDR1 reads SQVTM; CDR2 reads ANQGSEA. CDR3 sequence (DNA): TGCAGCGCCGGACAGGGAGGGAGGGATACGCAGTATTTT. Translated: CSAGQGGRDTQYF.

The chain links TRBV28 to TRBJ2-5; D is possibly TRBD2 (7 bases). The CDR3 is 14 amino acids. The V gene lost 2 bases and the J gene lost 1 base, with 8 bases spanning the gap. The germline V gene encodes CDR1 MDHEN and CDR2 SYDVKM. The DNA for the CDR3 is TGTGCCAGCAGTTTAGGGGGGGCCCAAGAGACCCAGTACTTC. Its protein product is CASSLGGAQETQYF.

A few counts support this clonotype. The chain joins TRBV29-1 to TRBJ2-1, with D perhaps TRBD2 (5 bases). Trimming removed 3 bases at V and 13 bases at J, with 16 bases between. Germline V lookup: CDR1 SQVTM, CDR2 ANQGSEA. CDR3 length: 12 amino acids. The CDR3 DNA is TGCAGCGTTGACGACGGCCGGGGTTTTCAGTTCTTC. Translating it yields CSVDDGRGFQFF.

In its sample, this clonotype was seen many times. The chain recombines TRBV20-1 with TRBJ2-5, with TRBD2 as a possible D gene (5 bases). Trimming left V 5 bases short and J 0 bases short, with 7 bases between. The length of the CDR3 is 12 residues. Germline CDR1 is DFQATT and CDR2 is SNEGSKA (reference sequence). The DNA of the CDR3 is TGCAGTGCTGAGGGTAACCAAGAGACCCAGTACTTC. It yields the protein CSAEGNQETQYF.

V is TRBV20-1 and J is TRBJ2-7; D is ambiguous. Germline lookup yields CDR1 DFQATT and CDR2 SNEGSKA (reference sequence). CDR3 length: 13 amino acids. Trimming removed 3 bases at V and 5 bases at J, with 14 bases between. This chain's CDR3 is CSARGQAAHEQYF. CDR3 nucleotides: TGCAGTGCTAGGGGTCAGGCTGCCCACGAGCAGTACTTC.

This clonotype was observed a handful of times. DNA of the CDR3: TGTGCCAGCAGCCACATCCTCTCGCGACAGGGACCGAATCAGCCCCAGCATTTT. Residues: CASSHILSRQGPNQPQHF. V gene TRBV12-3 or TRBV12-4 combines with J gene TRBJ1-5, with 7 nucleotides matching TRBD1. V dropped 6 bases and J dropped 4; count of bases not matched to a gene: 18. This CDR3 has 18 residues.

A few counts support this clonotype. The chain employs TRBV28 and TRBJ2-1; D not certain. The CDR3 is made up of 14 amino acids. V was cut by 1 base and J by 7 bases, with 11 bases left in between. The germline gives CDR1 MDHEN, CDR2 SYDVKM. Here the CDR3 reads CASSLLPTWNEQFF. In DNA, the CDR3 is TGTGCCAGCAGTTTATTGCCGACGTGGAATGAGCAGTTCTTC. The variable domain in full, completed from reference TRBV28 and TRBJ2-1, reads DVKVTQSSRYLVKRTGEKVFLECVQDMDHENMFWYRQDPGLGLRLIYFSYDVKMKEKGDIPEGYSVSREKKERFSLILESASTNQTSMYLCASSLLPTWNEQFFGPGTRLTVL.

The chain's CDR3 is CASSPPAHSSTSYNEQFF. CDR3 bases: TGTGCCAGCAGCCCCCCGGCCCACAGTTCGACATCCTACAATGAGCAGTTCTTC. The gene calls are TRBV5-6 and TRBJ2-1, with no clear D. With 4 bases removed from V and 1 base from J, the gap between germline ends came to 21 bases. The CDR3 loop spans 18 amino acids. CDR1 and CDR2 from the germline V gene are SGHDT and YYEEEE.

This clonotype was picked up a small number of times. CDR3 DNA sequence: TGCAGCGTTGTGACTGGGGCCAACGTCCTGACTTTC. It is translated as CSVVTGANVLTF. The chain has TRBV29-1 and TRBJ2-6; D uncertain. CDR1 and CDR2 (germline): SQVTM, ANQGSEA. This CDR3 is built from 12 residues. The V end was cut by 4 bases, the J end by 2 bases, with 3 bases between.

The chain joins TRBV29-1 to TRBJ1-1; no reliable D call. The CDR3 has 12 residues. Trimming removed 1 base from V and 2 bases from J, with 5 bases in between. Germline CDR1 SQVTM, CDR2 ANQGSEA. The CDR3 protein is CSVEALNTEAFF. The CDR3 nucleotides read TGCAGCGTTGAAGCCTTAAACACTGAAGCTTTCTTT.